Listed below are T cell receptor beta chains from one sample, sequenced in a study of STAT3 mutations in large granular lymphocyte leukemia. Some clones are missing from TCRdb's copy, which holds only in-frame ones; the method was immunoSEQ multiplex PCR. The sample carries 35,000 to 40,000 clones, 70% to 90% recorded once. The sequencing input was PBMCs. These receptor sequences come from a human donor with T large granular lymphocyte leukemia. Some clones in this sample may be carry-over from other donors' samples. The CDR3 runs from the conserved cysteine through the conserved F or W. Fields, in order: V gene, J gene, CDR3 protein.

V: TRBV5-4
J: TRBJ2-2
CDR3: CASSWGQGNTGELFF

V: TRBV29-1
J: TRBJ2-4
CDR3: CSVVSAQGKNIQYF

V: TRBV30
J: TRBJ1-5
CDR3: CAWGRTGNQPQHF

V: TRBV7-9
J: TRBJ1-1
CDR3: CASSPRDSKLNTEAFF

V: TRBV5-1
J: TRBJ2-1
CDR3: CASSLVSGEQFF

V: TRBV4-3
J: TRBJ2-3
CDR3: CASSQERQGDDTQYF

V: TRBV7-2
J: TRBJ1-1
CDR3: CASSLVGAMTEAFF

V: TRBV19
J: TRBJ2-2
CDR3: CASSISGQGAVGELFF

V: TRBV9
J: TRBJ2-3
CDR3: CASSSQVGKDTQYF

V: TRBV5-8
J: TRBJ2-5
CDR3: CASSGLGETQYF

V: TRBV11-2
J: TRBJ1-6
CDR3: CASSLSPLTNESPLHF

V: TRBV25-1
J: TRBJ2-2
CDR3: CASSGSLSGELFF

V: TRBV11-2
J: TRBJ2-3
CDR3: CASSSYRGRATDTQYF

V: TRBV7-9
J: TRBJ2-6
CDR3: CASSLVETISGANVLTF

V: TRBV5-1
J: TRBJ2-3
CDR3: CASSLAQVGDTQYF

V: TRBV7-2
J: TRBJ1-6
CDR3: CASSRGRDNNSPLHF

V: TRBV7-9
J: TRBJ2-5
CDR3: CASSPGETQYF

V: TRBV6-5
J: TRBJ2-6
CDR3: CASTPWGANVLTF

V: TRBV5-1
J: TRBJ1-1
CDR3: CASSFKGTEAFF

V: TRBV30
J: TRBJ2-3
CDR3: CAWTSGGDTQYF

V: TRBV25-1
J: TRBJ1-6
CDR3: CASSERSSYNSPLHF

V: TRBV14
J: TRBJ2-1
CDR3: CASSQLAGGYNEQFF

V: TRBV5-4
J: TRBJ2-7
CDR3: CASSFSGLSYEQYF

V: TRBV13
J: TRBJ1-4
CDR3: CASSQSGATNEKLFF